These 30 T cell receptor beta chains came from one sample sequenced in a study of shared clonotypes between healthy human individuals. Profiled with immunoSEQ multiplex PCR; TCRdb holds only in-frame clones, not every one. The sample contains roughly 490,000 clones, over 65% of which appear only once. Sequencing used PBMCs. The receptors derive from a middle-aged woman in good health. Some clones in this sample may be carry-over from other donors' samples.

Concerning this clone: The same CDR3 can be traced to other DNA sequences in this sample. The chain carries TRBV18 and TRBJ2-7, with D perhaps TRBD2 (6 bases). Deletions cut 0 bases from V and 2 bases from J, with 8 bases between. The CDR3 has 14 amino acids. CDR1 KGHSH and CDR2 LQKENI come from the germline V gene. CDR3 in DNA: TGTGCCAGCTCACCACCGGGACTGGCCTACGAGCAGTACTTC. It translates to CASSPPGLAYEQYF.

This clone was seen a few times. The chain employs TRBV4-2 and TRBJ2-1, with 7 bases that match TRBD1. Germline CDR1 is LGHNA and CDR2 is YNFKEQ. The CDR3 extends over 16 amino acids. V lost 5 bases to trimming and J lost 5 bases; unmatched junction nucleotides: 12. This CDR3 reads CASSEGASEDHNEQFF. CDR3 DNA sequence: TGTGCCAGCAGCGAGGGGGCCAGCGAGGACCACAATGAGCAGTTCTTC.

CDR3 sequence: CASSLTGTEGTEAFF. The CDR3 bases are TGTGCCAGCAGCCTGACAGGGACCGAGGGGACTGAAGCTTTCTTT. The chain couples TRBV11-2 to TRBJ1-1; TRBD1 aligns across 7 bases. CDR1 is SGHAT, CDR2 FQNNGV, per germline. V lost 5 bases, J lost 5 bases, and 11 bases stayed unmatched. The CDR3 sequence is 15 residues long.

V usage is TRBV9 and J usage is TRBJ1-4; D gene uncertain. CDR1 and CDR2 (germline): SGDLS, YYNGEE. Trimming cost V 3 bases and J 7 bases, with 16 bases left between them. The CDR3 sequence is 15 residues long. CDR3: CASSGGATMGEKLFF. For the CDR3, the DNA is TGTGCCAGCAGCGGGGGAGCCACTATGGGTGAAAAACTGTTTTTT.

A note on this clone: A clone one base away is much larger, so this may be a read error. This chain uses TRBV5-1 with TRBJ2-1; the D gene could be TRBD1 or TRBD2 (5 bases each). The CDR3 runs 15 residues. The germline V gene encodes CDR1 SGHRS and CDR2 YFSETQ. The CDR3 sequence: CASSLGQGPNNGQFF. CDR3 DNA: TGCGCCAGCAGCTTGGGGCAGGGACCGAACAATGGGCAGTTCTTC.

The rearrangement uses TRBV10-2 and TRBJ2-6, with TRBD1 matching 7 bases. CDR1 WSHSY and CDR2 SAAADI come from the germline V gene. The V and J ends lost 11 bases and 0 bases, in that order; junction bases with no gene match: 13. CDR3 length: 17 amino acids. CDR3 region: CAAKGVTGSSGANVLTF. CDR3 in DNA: TGCGCCGCCAAAGGAGTGACAGGGAGCTCTGGGGCCAACGTCCTGACTTTC.

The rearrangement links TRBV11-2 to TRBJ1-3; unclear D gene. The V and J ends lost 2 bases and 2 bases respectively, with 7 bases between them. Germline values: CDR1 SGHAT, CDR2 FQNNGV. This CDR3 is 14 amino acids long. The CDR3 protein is CASSLSGAGNTIYF. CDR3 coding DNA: TGTGCCAGCAGCTTAAGTGGGGCTGGAAACACCATATATTTT.

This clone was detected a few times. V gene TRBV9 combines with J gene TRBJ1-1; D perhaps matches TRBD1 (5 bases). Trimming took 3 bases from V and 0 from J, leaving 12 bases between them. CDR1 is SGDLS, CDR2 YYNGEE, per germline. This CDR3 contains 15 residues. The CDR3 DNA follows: TGTGCCAGCAGCGCCTCCGGGACGGTGAACACTGAAGCTTTCTTT. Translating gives CASSASGTVNTEAFF.

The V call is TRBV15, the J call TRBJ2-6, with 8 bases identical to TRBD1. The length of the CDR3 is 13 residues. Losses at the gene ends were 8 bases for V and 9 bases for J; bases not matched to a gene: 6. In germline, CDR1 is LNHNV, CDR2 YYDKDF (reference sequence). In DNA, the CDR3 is TGTGCCACCGCCGGGACAGGAGTCAACGTCCTGACTTTC. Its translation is CATAGTGVNVLTF.

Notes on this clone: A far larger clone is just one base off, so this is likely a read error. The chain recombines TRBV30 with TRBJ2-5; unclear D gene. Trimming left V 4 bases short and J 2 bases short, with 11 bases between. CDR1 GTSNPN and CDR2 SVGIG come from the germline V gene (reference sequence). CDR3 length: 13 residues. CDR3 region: CAWNRALQETQYF. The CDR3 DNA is TGTGCCTGGAACAGAGCCCTTCAAGAGACCCAGTACTTC.

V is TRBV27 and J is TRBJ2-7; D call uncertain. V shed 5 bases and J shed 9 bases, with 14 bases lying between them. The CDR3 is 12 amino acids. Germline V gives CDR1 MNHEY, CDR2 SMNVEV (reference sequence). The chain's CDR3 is CASSPPSKRQYF. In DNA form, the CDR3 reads TGTGCCAGCAGTCCGCCTTCCAAAAGGCAGTACTTC.

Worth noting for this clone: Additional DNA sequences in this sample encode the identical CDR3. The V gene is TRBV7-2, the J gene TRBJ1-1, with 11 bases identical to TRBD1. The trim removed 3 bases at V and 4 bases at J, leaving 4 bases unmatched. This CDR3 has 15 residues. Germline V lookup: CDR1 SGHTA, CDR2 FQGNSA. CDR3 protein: CASSFTGTGGTEAFF. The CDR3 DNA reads TGTGCCAGCAGCTTCACCGGGACAGGGGGCACTGAAGCTTTCTTT.

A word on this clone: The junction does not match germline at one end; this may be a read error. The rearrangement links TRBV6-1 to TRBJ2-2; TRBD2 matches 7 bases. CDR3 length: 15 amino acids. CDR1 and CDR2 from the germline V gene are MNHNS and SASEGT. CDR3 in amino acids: CASSTPGLFTEELFF. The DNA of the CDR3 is TGTGCCAGCAGTACACCGGGACTATTCACCGAGGAGCTGTTTTTT.

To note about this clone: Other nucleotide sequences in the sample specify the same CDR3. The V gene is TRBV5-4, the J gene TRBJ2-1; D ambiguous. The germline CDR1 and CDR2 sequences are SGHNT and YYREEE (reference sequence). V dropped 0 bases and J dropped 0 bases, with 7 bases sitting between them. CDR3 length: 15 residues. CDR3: CASSLVSNSYNEQFF. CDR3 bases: TGTGCCAGCAGCTTGGTCAGCAACTCCTACAATGAGCAGTTCTTC.

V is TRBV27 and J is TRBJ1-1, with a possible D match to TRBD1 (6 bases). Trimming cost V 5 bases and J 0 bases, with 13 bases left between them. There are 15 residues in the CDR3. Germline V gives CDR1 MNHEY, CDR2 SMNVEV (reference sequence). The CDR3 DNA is TGTGCCAGCAGTGTAGACAGGTGGATGAACACTGAAGCTTTCTTT. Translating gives CASSVDRWMNTEAFF.

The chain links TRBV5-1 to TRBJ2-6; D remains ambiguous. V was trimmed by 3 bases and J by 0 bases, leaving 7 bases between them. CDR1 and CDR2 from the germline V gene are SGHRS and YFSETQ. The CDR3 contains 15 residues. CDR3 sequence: CASSSRPSGANVLTF. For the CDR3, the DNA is TGCGCCAGCAGCTCTCGTCCCTCTGGGGCCAACGTCCTGACTTTC.

The CDR3 reads CASMEGTFSNQPQHF. The CDR3 DNA reads as TGTGCCAGCATGGAGGGGACTTTTAGCAATCAGCCCCAGCATTTT. The chain uses TRBV28 and TRBJ1-5; D might be TRBD1 (5 bases). Germline lookup yields CDR1 MDHEN and CDR2 SYDVKM. The CDR3 length is 15 residues. Trimming pared 7 bases from V and 0 bases from J, leaving 13 bases between.

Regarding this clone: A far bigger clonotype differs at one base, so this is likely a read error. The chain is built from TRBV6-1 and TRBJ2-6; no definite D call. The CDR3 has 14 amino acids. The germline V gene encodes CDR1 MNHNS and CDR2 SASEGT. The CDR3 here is CAGSQLPGANVLTF. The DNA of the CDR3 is TGTGCCGGCAGTCAGTTACCTGGGGCCAACGTCCTGACTTTC.

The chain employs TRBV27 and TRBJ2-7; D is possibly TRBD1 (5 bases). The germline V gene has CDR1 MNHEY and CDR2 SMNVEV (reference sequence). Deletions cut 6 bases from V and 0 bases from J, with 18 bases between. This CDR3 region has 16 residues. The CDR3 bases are TGTGCCAGCAGCCGTATCTTCAGGGAAAGCTCCTACGAGCAGTACTTC. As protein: CASSRIFRESSYEQYF.

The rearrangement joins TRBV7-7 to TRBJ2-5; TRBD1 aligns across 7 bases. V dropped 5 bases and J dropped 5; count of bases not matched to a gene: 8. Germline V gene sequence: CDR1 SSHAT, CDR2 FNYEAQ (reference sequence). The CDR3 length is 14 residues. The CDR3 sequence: CASSPTGLRETQYF. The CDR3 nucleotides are TGTGCCAGCAGCCCGACAGGGCTGCGGGAGACCCAGTACTTC.

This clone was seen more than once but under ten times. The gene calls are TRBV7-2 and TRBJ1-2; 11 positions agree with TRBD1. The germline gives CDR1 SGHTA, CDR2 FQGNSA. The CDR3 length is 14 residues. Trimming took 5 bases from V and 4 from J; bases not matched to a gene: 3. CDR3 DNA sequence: TGTGCCAGCAGCGCCGGGACAGGGGGCTATGGCTACACCTTC. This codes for CASSAGTGGYGYTF.

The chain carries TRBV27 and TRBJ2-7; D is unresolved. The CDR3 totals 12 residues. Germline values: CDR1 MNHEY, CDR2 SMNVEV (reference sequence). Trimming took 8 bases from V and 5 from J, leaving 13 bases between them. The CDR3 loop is CASRKTVDEQYF. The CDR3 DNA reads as TGTGCCAGCCGCAAAACGGTCGACGAGCAGTACTTC.

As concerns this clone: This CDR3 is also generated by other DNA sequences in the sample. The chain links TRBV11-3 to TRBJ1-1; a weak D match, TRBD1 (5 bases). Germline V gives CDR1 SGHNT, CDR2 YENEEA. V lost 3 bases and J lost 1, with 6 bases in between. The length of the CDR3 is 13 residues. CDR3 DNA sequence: TGTGCCAGCAGCTTCGACAGGAACACTGAAGCTTTCTTT. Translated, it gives CASSFDRNTEAFF.

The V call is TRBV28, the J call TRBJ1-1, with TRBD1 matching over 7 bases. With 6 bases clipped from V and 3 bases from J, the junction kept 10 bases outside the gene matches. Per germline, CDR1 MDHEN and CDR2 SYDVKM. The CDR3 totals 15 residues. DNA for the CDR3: TGTGCCAGCAGCAGACAGGGATTGGTGGACACTGAAGCTTTCTTT. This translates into CASSRQGLVDTEAFF.

The CDR3, as DNA: TGTGCCAGCAGTTTGACCTCCTACAATGAGCAGTTCTTC. It translates to CASSLTSYNEQFF. The chain carries TRBV6-5 and TRBJ2-1; no firm D call. The V end lost 4 bases, the J end lost 0 bases, and 4 bases lay between the germline ends. Germline CDR1 and CDR2: MNHEY and SVGAGI. The CDR3 length is 13 residues.

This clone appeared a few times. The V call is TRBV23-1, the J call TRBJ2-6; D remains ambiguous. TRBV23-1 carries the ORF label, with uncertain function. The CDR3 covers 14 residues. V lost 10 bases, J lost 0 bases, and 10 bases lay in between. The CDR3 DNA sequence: TGCGCCACTCGTTTTCACTCTGGGGCCAACGTCCTGACTTTC. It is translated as CATRFHSGANVLTF.

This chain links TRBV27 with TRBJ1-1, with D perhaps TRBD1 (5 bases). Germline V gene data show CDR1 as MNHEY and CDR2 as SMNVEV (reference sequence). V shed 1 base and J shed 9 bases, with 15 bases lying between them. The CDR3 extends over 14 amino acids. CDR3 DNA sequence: TGTGCCAGCAGTTTATGGCAGGGACCCTTTAAAGCTTTCTTT. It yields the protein CASSLWQGPFKAFF.

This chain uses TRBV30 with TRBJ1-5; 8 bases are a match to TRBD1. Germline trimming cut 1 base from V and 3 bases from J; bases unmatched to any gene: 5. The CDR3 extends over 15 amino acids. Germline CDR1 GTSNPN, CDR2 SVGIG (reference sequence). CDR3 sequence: CAWSGAGGINQPQHF. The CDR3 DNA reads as TGTGCCTGGAGTGGTGCAGGGGGCATCAATCAGCCCCAGCATTTT. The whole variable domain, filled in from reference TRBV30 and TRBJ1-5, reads SQTIHQWPATLVQPVGSPLSLECTVEGTSNPNLYWYRQAAGRGLQLLFYSVGIGQISSEVPQNLSASRPQDRQFILSSKKLLLSDSGFYLCAWSGAGGINQPQHFGDGTRLSIL.

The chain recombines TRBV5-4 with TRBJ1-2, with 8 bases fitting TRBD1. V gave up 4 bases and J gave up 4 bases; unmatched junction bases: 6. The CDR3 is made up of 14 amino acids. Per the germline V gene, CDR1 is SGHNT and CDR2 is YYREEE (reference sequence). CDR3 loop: CASSPRTGLYGYTF. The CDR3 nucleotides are TGTGCCAGCAGCCCGCGGACAGGGCTCTATGGCTACACCTTC.

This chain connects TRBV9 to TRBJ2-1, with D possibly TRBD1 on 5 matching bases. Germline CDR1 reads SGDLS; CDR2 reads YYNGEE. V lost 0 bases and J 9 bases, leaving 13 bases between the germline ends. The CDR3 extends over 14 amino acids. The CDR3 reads CASSVDGRGSEQFF. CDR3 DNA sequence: TGTGCCAGCAGCGTAGACGGTAGGGGCAGTGAGCAGTTCTTC. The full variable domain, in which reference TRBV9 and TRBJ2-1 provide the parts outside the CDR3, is DSGVTQTPKHLITATGQRVTLRCSPRSGDLSVYWYQQSLDQGLQFLIQYYNGEERAKGNILERFSAQQFPDLHSELNLSSLELGDSALYFCASSVDGRGSEQFFGPGTRLTVL.